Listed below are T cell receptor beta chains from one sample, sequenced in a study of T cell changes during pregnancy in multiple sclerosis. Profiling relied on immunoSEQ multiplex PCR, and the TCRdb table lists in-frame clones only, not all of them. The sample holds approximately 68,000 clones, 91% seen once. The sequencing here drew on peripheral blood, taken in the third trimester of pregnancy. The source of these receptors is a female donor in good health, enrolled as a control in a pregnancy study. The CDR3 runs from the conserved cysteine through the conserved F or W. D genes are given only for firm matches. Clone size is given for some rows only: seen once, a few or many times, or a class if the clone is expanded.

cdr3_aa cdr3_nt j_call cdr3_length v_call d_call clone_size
CARSPGIGLQETQYF TGTGCCAGAAGCCCAGGCATTGGTCTTCAAGAGACCCAGTACTTC TRBJ2-5 15 TRBV5-3 - -
CASSLRDQPQHF TGTGCCAGCAGCTTGAGGGATCAGCCCCAGCATTTT TRBJ1-5 12 TRBV7-8 - -
CASSLDNRAWNTEAFF TGTGCCAGCAGCTTAGACAACAGGGCGTGGAACACTGAAGCTTTCTTT TRBJ1-1 16 TRBV11-2 - -
CASSVGTDTQYF TGTGCCAGCAGTGTCGGCACAGATACGCAGTATTTT TRBJ2-3 12 TRBV27 - -
CSAGGEEQFF TGCAGCGCTGGGGGGGAGGAGCAGTTCTTC TRBJ2-1 10 TRBV29-1 TRBD2 -
CASSPDARGQPQHF TGTGCCAGTAGCCCTGACGCCCGAGGTCAGCCCCAGCATTTT TRBJ1-5 14 TRBV19 - -
CASSLPYSIDYGYTF TGTGCCAGCAGCTTGCCCTACAGTATCGACTATGGCTACACCTTC TRBJ1-2 15 TRBV7-2 - few
CASSYSGVPLHF TGTGCCAGCAGTTACTCAGGGGTCCCCCTCCACTTT TRBJ1-6 12 TRBV6-6 - -
CARSSLGTRYEQYF TGTGCCAGAAGCAGCCTCGGGACACGGTACGAGCAGTACTTC TRBJ2-7 14 TRBV5-3 - -
CASSLVQSPGYGYTF TGTGCCAGCAGCTTAGTCCAATCACCGGGCTATGGCTACACCTTC TRBJ1-2 15 TRBV7-8 - -
CASITGGGGELFF TGTGCCAGCATTACGGGAGGTGGCGGGGAGCTGTTTTTT TRBJ2-2 13 TRBV28 TRBD2 -
CASSRTGQGIETQYF TGCGCCAGCAGTCGTACCGGACAGGGTATAGAGACCCAGTACTTC TRBJ2-5 15 TRBV10-1 TRBD1 once
CASSRTGNTEAFF TGTGCCAGCTCTAGGACAGGGAACACTGAAGCTTTCTTT TRBJ1-1 13 TRBV18 TRBD1 few
CASTLGGGRISYEQYF TGTGCCAGCACCCTGGGGGGCGGGAGAATATCCTACGAGCAGTACTTC TRBJ2-7 16 TRBV28 - -
CASSYEGLTFNSPLHF TGTGCCAGCAGTTACGAGGGTCTTACCTTTAATTCACCCCTCCACTTT TRBJ1-6 16 TRBV6-6 - few
CASSETDNSPLHF TGTGCCAGCAGTGAGACTGATAATTCACCCCTCCACTTT TRBJ1-6 13 TRBV6-4 - -
CASSLDSLGYGYTF TGCGCCAGCAGCTTAGACAGCCTGGGGTATGGCTACACCTTC TRBJ1-2 14 TRBV5-1 - -
CASSSSTGPYEQYF TGTGCCAGTAGTTCGTCGACAGGGCCCTACGAGCAGTACTTC TRBJ2-7 14 TRBV19 TRBD1 once